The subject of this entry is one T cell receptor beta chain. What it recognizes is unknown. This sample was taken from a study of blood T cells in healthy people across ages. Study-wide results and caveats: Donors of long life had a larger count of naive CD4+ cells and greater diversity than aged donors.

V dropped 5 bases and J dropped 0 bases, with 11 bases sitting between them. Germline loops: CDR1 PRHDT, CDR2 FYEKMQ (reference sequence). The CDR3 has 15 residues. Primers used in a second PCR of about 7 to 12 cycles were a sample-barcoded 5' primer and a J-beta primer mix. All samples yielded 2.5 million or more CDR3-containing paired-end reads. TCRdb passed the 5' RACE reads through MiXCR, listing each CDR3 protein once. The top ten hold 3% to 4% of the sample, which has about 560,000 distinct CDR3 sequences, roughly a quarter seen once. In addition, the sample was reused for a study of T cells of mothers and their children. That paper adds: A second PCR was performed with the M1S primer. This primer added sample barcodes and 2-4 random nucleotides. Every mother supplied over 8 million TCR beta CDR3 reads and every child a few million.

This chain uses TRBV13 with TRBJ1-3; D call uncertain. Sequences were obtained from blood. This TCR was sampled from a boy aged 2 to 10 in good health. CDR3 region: CASSPGPRSGNTIYF. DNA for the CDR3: TGTGCCAGCAGCCCAGGACCGCGCTCTGGAAACACCATATATTTT.